There are many counts of the clone carrying this T cell receptor beta chain. Its antigen is undetermined. TCRdb redid the calling of the RT-PCR reads with MiXCR, one entry per CDR3 protein. The profile shows around 530,000 distinct CDR3 sequences, 10% to 15% of them singletons. The data were obtained in a study of response to subunit inactivated influenza vaccine. Study findings and constraints: Seasonal influenza vaccination, on each occasion, was suggested by the authors to recruit few new T cells.

The germline V and J ends were trimmed by 5 bases and 6 bases, with 6 bases remaining between them. The germline V gene has CDR1 DFQATT and CDR2 SNEGSKA (reference sequence). This CDR3 contains 10 residues. Specimen: PBMCs from blood, collected on the day of vaccination. The chain employs TRBV20-1 and TRBJ2-3; D is unresolved. This clonotype was sampled from a man aged 50-59 years who received an inactivated influenza vaccine. The CDR3 nucleotides read TGCAGTGCTGATGTCGATACGCAGTATTTT. Its protein product is CSADVDTQYF.